This T cell receptor beta chain was recorded in a study of early T cells in non-severe SARS-CoV-2 infection. The TCR library protocol was used to attach unique molecular identifiers. These identifiers were attached to individual cDNA molecules. TCRdb itself ran the 5' RACE reads through MiXCR, one entry per CDR3 protein. The data show some 48,000 distinct CDR3 sequences, 13% seen once. Germline CDR1 MDHEN, CDR2 SYDVKM. Trimming pared 1 base from V and 2 bases from J, leaving 9 bases between. CDR3 length: 14 residues. Sample: whole blood. The V gene is TRBV28, the J gene TRBJ2-7, with D possibly TRBD1 on 5 matching bases. The receptor's source is an adult who was a healthcare worker with PCR-confirmed SARS-CoV-2 infection or an uninfected control (not recorded which). The CDR3 DNA sequence: TGTGCCAGCAGTTTATCGGACACGGCCTACGAGCAGTACTTC. Protein: CASSLSDTAYEQYF.